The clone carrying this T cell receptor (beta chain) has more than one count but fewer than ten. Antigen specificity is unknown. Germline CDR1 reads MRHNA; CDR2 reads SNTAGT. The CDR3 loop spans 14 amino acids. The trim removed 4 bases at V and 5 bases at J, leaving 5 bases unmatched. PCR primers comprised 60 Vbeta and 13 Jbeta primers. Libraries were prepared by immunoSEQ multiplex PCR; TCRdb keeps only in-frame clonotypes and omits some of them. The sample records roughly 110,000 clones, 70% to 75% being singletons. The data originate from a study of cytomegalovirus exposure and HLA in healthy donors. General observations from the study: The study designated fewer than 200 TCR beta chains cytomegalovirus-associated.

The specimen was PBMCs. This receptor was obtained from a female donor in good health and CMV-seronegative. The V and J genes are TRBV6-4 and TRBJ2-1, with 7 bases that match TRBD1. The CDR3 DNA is TGTGCCAGCAGTGTCGGGACAGACCACAATGAGCAGTTCTTC. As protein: CASSVGTDHNEQFF.